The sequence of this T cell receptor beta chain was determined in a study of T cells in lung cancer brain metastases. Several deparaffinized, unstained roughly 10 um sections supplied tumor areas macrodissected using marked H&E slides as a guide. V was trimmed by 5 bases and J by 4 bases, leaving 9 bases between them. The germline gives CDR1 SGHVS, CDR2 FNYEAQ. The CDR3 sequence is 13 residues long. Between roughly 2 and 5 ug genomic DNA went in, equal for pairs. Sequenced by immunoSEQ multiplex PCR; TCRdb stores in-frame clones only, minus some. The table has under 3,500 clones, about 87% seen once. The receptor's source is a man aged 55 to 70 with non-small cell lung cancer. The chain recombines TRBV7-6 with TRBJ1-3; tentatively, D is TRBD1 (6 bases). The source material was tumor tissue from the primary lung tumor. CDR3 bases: TGTGCCAGCAGCACCGGACAGGGAAACACCATATATTTT. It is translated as CASSTGQGNTIYF.